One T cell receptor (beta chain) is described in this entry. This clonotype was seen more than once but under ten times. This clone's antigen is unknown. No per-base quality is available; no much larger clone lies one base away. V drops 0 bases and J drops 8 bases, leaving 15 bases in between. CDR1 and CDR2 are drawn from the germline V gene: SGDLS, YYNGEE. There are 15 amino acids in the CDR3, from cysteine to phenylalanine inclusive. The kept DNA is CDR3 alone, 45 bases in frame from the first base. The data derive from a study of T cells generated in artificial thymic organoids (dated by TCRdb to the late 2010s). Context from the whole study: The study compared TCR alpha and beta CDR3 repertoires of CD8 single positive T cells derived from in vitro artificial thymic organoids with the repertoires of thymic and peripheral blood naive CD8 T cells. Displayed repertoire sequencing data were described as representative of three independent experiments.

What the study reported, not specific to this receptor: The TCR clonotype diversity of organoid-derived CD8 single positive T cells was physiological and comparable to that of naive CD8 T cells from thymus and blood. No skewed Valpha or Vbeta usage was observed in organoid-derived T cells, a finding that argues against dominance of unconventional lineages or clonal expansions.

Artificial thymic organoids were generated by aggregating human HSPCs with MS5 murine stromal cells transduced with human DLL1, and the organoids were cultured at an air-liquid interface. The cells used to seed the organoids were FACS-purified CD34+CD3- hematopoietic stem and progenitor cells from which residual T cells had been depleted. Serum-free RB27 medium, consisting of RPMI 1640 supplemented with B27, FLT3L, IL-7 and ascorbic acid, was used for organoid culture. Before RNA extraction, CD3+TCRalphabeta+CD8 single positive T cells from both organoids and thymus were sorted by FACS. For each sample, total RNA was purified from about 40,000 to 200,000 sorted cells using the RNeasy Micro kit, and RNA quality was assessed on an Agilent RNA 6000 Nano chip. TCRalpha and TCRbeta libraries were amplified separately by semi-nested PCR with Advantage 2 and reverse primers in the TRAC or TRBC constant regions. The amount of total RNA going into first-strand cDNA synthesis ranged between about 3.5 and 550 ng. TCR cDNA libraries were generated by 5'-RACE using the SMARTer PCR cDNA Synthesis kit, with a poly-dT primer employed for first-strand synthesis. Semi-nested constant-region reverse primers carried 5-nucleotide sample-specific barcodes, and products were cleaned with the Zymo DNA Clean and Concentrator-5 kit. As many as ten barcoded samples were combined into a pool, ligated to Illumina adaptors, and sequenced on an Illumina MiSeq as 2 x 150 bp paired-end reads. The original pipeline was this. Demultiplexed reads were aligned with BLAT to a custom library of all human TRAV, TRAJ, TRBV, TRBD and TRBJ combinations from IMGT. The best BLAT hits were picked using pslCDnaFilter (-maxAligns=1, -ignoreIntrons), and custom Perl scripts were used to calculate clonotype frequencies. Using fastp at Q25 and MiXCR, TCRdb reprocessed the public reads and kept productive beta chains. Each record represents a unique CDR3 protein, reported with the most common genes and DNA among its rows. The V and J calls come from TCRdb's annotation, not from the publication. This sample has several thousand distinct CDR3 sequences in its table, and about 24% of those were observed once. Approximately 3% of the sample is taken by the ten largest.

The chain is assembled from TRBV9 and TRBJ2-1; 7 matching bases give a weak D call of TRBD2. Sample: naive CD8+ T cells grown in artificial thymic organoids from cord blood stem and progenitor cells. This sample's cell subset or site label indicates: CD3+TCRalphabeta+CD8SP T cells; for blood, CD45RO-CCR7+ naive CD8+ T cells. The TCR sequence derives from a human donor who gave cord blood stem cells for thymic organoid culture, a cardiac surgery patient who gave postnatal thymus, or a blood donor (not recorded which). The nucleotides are TGTGCCAGCAGCGTAGCTTCTAGGGGGAGGGATGAGCAGTTCTTC. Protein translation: CASSVASRGRDEQFF.